A single sample gave rise to the 9 T cell receptor beta chains below, sequenced in a study of T cell responses to AZD1222 COVID-19 vaccine. Profiling relied on immunoSEQ multiplex PCR, and the TCRdb table lists in-frame clones only, not all of them. The sample carries roughly 120,000 clones, 85% to 95% recorded once. The sequences come from peripheral blood, collected on day 0 of AZD1222 vaccination. These receptors were taken from an adult in good health.

J is TRBJ2-7 and V is TRBV19, with 10 bases lining up with TRBD2. Germline V gene lookup returns CDR1 LNHDA and CDR2 SQIVND (reference sequence). Trimming cost V 3 bases and J 0 bases; bases outside gene matches: 2. This CDR3 is built from 15 residues. The CDR3 sequence: CASSIASGSSYEQYF. The CDR3, as DNA: TGTGCCAGTAGTATCGCTAGCGGGAGCTCCTACGAGCAGTACTTC.

The V and J genes are TRBV19 and TRBJ1-1, with D possibly matching TRBD1 (5 bases). The CDR3 totals 17 residues. Germline V lookup: CDR1 LNHDA, CDR2 SQIVND (reference sequence). V gave up 0 bases and J gave up 1 base, with 15 bases separating them. CDR3 sequence: CASSIESDSISNTEAFF. In DNA, the CDR3 is TGTGCCAGTAGTATAGAAAGTGACAGTATCTCGAACACTGAAGCTTTCTTT.

Only a few counts were recorded for this clone. This chain uses TRBV11-2 with TRBJ2-7; D is undetermined. This CDR3 region has 13 residues. Germline V gene sequence: CDR1 SGHAT, CDR2 FQNNGV. The V end lost 5 bases, the J end lost 0 bases, and 8 bases lay between the germline ends. CDR3 DNA sequence: TGTGCCAGCAGCCCTATTATCTCCTACGAGCAGTACTTC. Its translation is CASSPIISYEQYF.

The chain combines TRBV7-2 with TRBJ2-1; TRBD2 is a possible D gene (7 bases). The germline V and J ends were trimmed by 6 bases and 2 bases, with 14 bases remaining between them. This CDR3 region has 15 residues. Germline V lookup: CDR1 SGHTA, CDR2 FQGNSA. This chain's CDR3 is CASRRLGGAYNEQFF. The CDR3 DNA reads TGTGCCAGCAGACGACTAGGGGGGGCCTACAATGAGCAGTTCTTC.

This chain links TRBV5-1 with TRBJ1-3, with a possible D match to TRBD1 (5 bases). With 2 bases removed from V and 0 bases from J, the gap between germline ends came to 15 bases. This CDR3 has 17 amino acids. CDR1 and CDR2 from the germline V gene are SGHRS and YFSETQ. DNA for the CDR3: TGCGCCAGCAGCTTAGGACAAAGGCTTATCTCTGGAAACACCATATATTTT. This encodes CASSLGQRLISGNTIYF.

The V gene is TRBV6-5, the J gene TRBJ1-4; D remains ambiguous. The CDR3 runs 14 residues. Germline values: CDR1 MNHEY, CDR2 SVGAGI. Trimming removed 0 bases at V and 9 bases at J, with 11 bases between. CDR3 residues: CASSYSSQGKKLFF. CDR3 nucleotides: TGTGCCAGCAGTTACTCGTCCCAAGGGAAAAAACTGTTTTTT.

This clone was seen a few times. The chain combines TRBV9 with TRBJ1-5; 7 bases agree with TRBD1. In germline, CDR1 is SGDLS, CDR2 YYNGEE. Unmatched junction bases numbered 7, after V lost 3 bases and J lost 4 bases. The CDR3 length is 15 residues. The CDR3 sequence: CASSDGTDGNQPQHF. CDR3 bases: TGTGCCAGCAGCGATGGGACAGATGGGAATCAGCCCCAGCATTTT. The full variable domain, its missing parts supplied by reference TRBV9 and TRBJ1-5, is DSGVTQTPKHLITATGQRVTLRCSPRSGDLSVYWYQQSLDQGLQFLIQYYNGEERAKGNILERFSAQQFPDLHSELNLSSLELGDSALYFCASSDGTDGNQPQHFGDGTRLSIL.

The chain uses TRBV7-2 and TRBJ1-5; 12 bases are a match to TRBD1. The J segment lost 7 bases and the V segment lost 5 bases, leaving 9 bases of the junction unmatched. The CDR3 runs 16 residues. In germline, CDR1 is SGHTA, CDR2 FQGNSA. For the CDR3, the DNA is TGTGCCAGCAGCCTCTCCGGGACAGGGGGCGGGCAGCCCCAGCATTTT. This sequence encodes CASSLSGTGGGQPQHF. Based on the CDR3 plus reference TRBV7-2 and TRBJ1-5, the full variable domain is GAGVSQSPSNKVTEKGKDVELRCDPISGHTALYWYRQSLGQGLEFLIYFQGNSAPDKSGLPSDRFSAERTGGSVSTLTIQRTQQEDSAVYLCASSLSGTGGGQPQHFGDGTRLSIL.

A remark on this clone: One junction end disagrees with the germline gene, perhaps due to a read error. This sequence joins TRBV25-1 and TRBJ2-1; tentative D call: TRBD2 (6 bases). The CDR3 length is 13 residues. Per the germline V gene, CDR1 is MGHDK and CDR2 is SYGVNS. CDR3 nucleotides: TGTGCCAGCACCTCAGGCGGGATGAATGAGCAGCTCTTC. Translated, it gives CASTSGGMNEQLF.